These 28 T cell receptor beta chains came from one sample sequenced in a study of tumor and adjacent non-tumor tissue in lung cancer. A modified ARM-PCR protocol with three rounds of nested PCR amplified TCRbeta. TCRdb re-analysed the multiplex PCR reads in MiXCR, keeping a single row per CDR3 protein. Of approximately 120,000 distinct CDR3 sequences in the sample, 66% were seen once. No cell sorting was done before RNA was extracted from the tissue. The sequenced sample was lung tumor tissue. Receptors originate from a man aged 30-40 years with non-small cell lung cancer.

This clonotype was seen a few times. Mismatch with germline at one junction end may stem from a read error. The chain uses TRBV24-1 and TRBJ2-1; TRBD2 aligns across 14 bases. CDR1 and CDR2 (germline): KGHDR, SFDVKD. The CDR3 covers 16 residues. CDR3 nucleotides: TGTGTCACCAGTGGGGGGACTAGCGGGAGTTTAAATGAGCAGTTCTTC. Its protein product is CVTSGGTSGSLNEQFF.

In regard to this clonotype: An end of the junction does not agree with germline; a read error may underlie this. The chain uses TRBV29-1 and TRBJ2-6; TRBD2 matches 8 bases. CDR3 length: 14 residues. Germline values: CDR1 SQVTM, CDR2 ANQGSEA. CDR3 amino acids: CSVGGVSGANVLSF. CDR3 sequence (DNA): TGCAGCGTCGGGGGGGTATCCGGGGCCAACGTCCTATCTTTC.

About this clonotype itself: A much larger clone sits a single nucleotide away, making a read error possible. The chain links TRBV5-4 to TRBJ2-3; perhaps TRBD1 as D (5 bases). CDR3 length: 15 amino acids. Per germline, CDR1 SGHNT and CDR2 YYREEE (reference sequence). The CDR3 coding sequence is TGTGCCAGCAGCTTGGTGACAGCGAGCACAGATACGCATTATTTT. As protein: CASSLVTASTDTHYF.

Notes on this clonotype: One end of the junction fails to match germline, which may point to a read error. This chain connects TRBV14 to TRBJ1-4, with TRBD1 matching over 10 bases. The CDR3 covers 16 residues. Germline V lookup: CDR1 SGHDN, CDR2 FVKESK. Here the CDR3 reads CAGSQEGDRGDEKLFF. The DNA of the CDR3 is TGTGCCGGCAGCCAAGAAGGGGACAGGGGTGATGAAAAACTGTTTTTT.

This clonotype occurred a few times. This may come from a read error, since a much larger clone is one base off. The V call is TRBV20-1, the J call TRBJ2-7; 8 nucleotides align to TRBD2. The germline CDR1 and CDR2 sequences are DFQATT and SNEGSKA (reference sequence). The CDR3 is 12 amino acids. The CDR3 DNA is TGCACTGCTAGAGAGCGGGAGTACGAGCAGTACTTC. This encodes CTAREREYEQYF.

This clonotype was detected once. This may arise from a read error, as a much more abundant clone is one base away. The J gene is TRBJ2-6, the V gene TRBV6-7, with D possibly TRBD2 on 6 matching bases. Being an ORF, TRBV6-7 has a function that is uncertain. The CDR3 sequence is 17 residues long. CDR3 DNA sequence: TGTGCCAGCAGTTACTCGACCCGGGGGACTGGGACCAACGTCCTGACTTTC. It yields the protein CASSYSTRGTGTNVLTF.

In regard to this clonotype: A junction boundary mismatches the germline segment, possibly from a read error. This chain uses TRBV6-2 or TRBV6-3 with TRBJ1-1; D gene ambiguous. CDR3 size: 11 residues. The germline CDR1 and CDR2 sequences are MNHEY and SVGEGT. The CDR3 DNA is TGTGCAAGCAGTTCTCGGGGTGAAGCTATCTTT. The encoded protein is CASSSRGEAIF.

This clonotype was counted ten times or more. The CDR3 DNA is TGTGCCAGCAGCCAATCGGGACTACCAACAGATACGCAGTATTTT. It yields the protein CASSQSGLPTDTQYF. J is TRBJ2-3 and V is TRBV4-2; 7 nucleotides agree with TRBD2. Per the germline V gene, CDR1 is LGHNA and CDR2 is YNFKEQ. Trimming cost V 2 bases and J 3 bases; bases outside gene matches: 5. The CDR3 consists of 15 residues.

Many counts were recorded for this clonotype. The chain recombines TRBV20-1 with TRBJ1-2; D gene ambiguous. This CDR3 is 14 amino acids long. The ends were cut back, 1 base at V and 4 bases at J, with 13 bases in the middle. CDR1 and CDR2 from the germline V gene are DFQATT and SNEGSKA (reference sequence). This CDR3 reads CSARVREPFYGYTF. The CDR3 DNA reads TGCAGTGCTAGAGTGCGGGAACCGTTCTATGGCTACACCTTC.

Only a few counts were recorded for this clonotype. The genes are TRBV14 and TRBJ2-3; 12 bases match TRBD2. J gave up 2 bases and V 4 bases, and 4 bases lay outside the gene matches. CDR1 and CDR2 from the germline V gene are SGHDN and FVKESK. The CDR3 is 16 residues long. In DNA, the CDR3 is TGTGCCAGCAGCCCGCGGACTAGCGGGGACACAGATACGCAGTATTTT. It is translated as CASSPRTSGDTDTQYF.

Comments on this clonotype: A much larger clone differs from this one at a single base, so this may be a read error. The V call is TRBV12-3 or TRBV12-4, the J call TRBJ2-7; D might be TRBD1 (5 bases). The CDR3 runs 12 residues. CDR3 residues: CVSSLGVYEQYF. The DNA for the CDR3 is TGTGTCAGCAGTCTAGGGGTTTACGAGCAGTACTTC.

Worth noting for this clonotype: Since a much larger clone is just one base distant, this may be a read error. V usage is TRBV6-5 and J usage is TRBJ2-4; D might be TRBD1 (5 bases). Germline CDR1 is MNHEY and CDR2 is SVGAGI. The CDR3 length is 18 residues. CDR3: CACSPVHGKGLAKNIQYF. The CDR3 DNA is TGTGCCTGCAGTCCCGTACATGGCAAGGGGCTAGCCAAAAACATTCAGTACTTC.

The chain is built from TRBV5-1 and TRBJ2-3, with 9 bases aligning to TRBD1. The CDR3 is 14 residues long. Germline assignment: CDR1 SGHRS and CDR2 YFSETQ. V trimming: 7 bases; J trimming: 4 bases; junction bases outside the gene matches: 7. CDR3 coding DNA: TGCGCCAGCGTACAGGGGGCCAGCGCAGATACGCAGTATTTT. The encoded protein is CASVQGASADTQYF.

Regarding this clonotype: Since no conserved phenylalanine or tryptophan closes the CDR3, a read error is the likely cause. The DNA is omitted, as the CDR3 cannot be located on it reliably, and the CDR3 follows TCRdb's listing. The rearrangement uses TRBV11-1 and TRBJ2-7. Germline V gene sequence: CDR1 SGHAT, CDR2 FQDESV (reference sequence). The CDR3 length is 12 residues, termini included. CDR3 protein: CASGLVSHEHYS.

V is TRBV5-1 and J is TRBJ2-1; 10 nucleotides align to TRBD2. The trim removed 6 bases at V and 8 bases at J, leaving 11 bases unmatched. Germline values: CDR1 SGHRS, CDR2 YFSETQ. The CDR3 runs 15 residues. CDR3 amino acids: CASNKRLAGDDEQFF. For the CDR3, the DNA is TGCGCCAGCAATAAACGTCTAGCGGGAGACGATGAGCAGTTCTTC.

Comment on this clonotype: Being one base from a much bigger clone, this may be a read error. The rearrangement links TRBV10-2 to TRBJ1-5, with D possibly matching TRBD1 (6 bases). This CDR3 spans 13 amino acids. Deletions cut 7 bases from V and 4 bases from J, with 11 bases between. CDR1 and CDR2 (germline): WSHSY, SAAADI. The CDR3 coding sequence is TGCGCCAGCACAGGACAGACTAATCAGCCCCAGCATTTT. Encoded protein: CASTGQTNQPQHF.

This clonotype has just a few counts. Germline and junction disagree at one end, which may indicate a read error. This chain links TRBV6-5 with TRBJ2-7; 8 nucleotides align to TRBD1. The CDR3 covers 16 residues. Germline values: CDR1 MNHEY, CDR2 SVGAGI. CDR3 DNA: TGTGCCAGCAGTCTAAGACAGGGGCTACCTTCCTCCGAGCAGTACTTC. It encodes CASSLRQGLPSSEQYF.

Worth noting for this clonotype: The junction departs from germline at one end; a sequencing error may be responsible. The chain recombines TRBV28 with TRBJ1-2; D not resolved. The CDR3 has 12 residues. CDR1 MDHEN and CDR2 SYDVKM come from the germline V gene. CDR3 protein: CTSSKQPDGYTF. CDR3 nucleotides: TGTACCAGCAGTAAACAGCCGGATGGCTACACCTTC.

This clonotype has just one count. This clone may be a read error of a much larger clone one base away. V and J are TRBV30 and TRBJ1-1; a weak D match, TRBD1 (5 bases). The CDR3 is 12 residues long. Germline V CDR1 and CDR2: GTSNPN, SVGIG (reference sequence). Trimming removed 4 bases at V and 11 bases at J, with 17 bases between. The CDR3 loop is CAWNSPTAGAFF. The CDR3 nucleotides read TGTGCCTGGAACTCGCCGACAGCGGGGGCTTTCTTT.

Concerning this clonotype: This may stem from a read error, because a much larger clone lies one nucleotide away. The chain couples TRBV6-6 to TRBJ2-3; a weak D match, TRBD2 (5 bases). V shed 0 bases and J shed 5 bases, with 18 bases lying between them. Germline-derived CDR1 and CDR2 are MNHNY and SVGAGI (reference sequence). The CDR3 length is 17 residues. The CDR3, as DNA: TGTGCCAGCAGTTACTCAACCCGACTAACGGGAAGAGATACGCAGTATTTT. Residues: CASSYSTRLTGRDTQYF.

With respect to this clonotype: One junction end does not reproduce the germline sequence, and a read error may be involved. V and J are TRBV6-1 and TRBJ1-3; TRBD1 matches at 12 bases. CDR3 size: 13 residues. CDR1 and CDR2 from the germline V gene are MNHNS and SASEGT. The CDR3 coding sequence is TGTGCCAGAGGGACAGGGGGCTCGGAAACGGAACATTTT. Protein sequence: CARGTGGSETEHF.

The rearrangement uses TRBV6-5 and TRBJ2-2, with 9 bases that match TRBD1. The CDR3 extends over 16 amino acids. V trimming: 7 bases; J trimming: 6 bases; junction bases outside the gene matches: 12. The germline gives CDR1 MNHEY, CDR2 SVGAGI. CDR3 loop: CASTLGGQGNAGELFF. The CDR3 coding sequence is TGTGCCAGCACCCTAGGGGGACAGGGCAACGCCGGGGAGCTGTTTTTT.

Note on this clonotype: The junction and the germline gene differ at one end; a read error may be behind it. The chain recombines TRBV4-1 with TRBJ2-7; D is unclear. Germline V CDR1 and CDR2: MGHRA, YSYEKL. The CDR3 runs 13 residues. CDR3 DNA: TGCACCAGTAGCCAAGATCGGTGGTACGAGCAGTACTTC. Protein: CTSSQDRWYEQYF.

The chain recombines TRBV5-4 with TRBJ1-2; tentative D call: TRBD1 (5 bases). Trimming pared 0 bases from V and 8 bases from J, leaving 8 bases between. The CDR3 is made up of 12 amino acids. Germline assignment: CDR1 SGHNT and CDR2 YYREEE (reference sequence). Here the CDR3 reads CASSLARDGYTF. The CDR3 nucleotides are TGTGCCAGCAGCTTGGCCAGGGACGGCTACACCTTC.

On this clonotype itself: The missing conserved phenylalanine or tryptophan at the end of this CDR3 makes a read error likely. The chain couples TRBV20-1 to TRBJ2-2; the D is unclear. This CDR3 spans 12 amino acids. The germline V gene has CDR1 DFQATT and CDR2 SNEGSKA (reference sequence). The germline V and J ends were trimmed by 0 bases and 8 bases, with 7 bases remaining between them. CDR3 coding DNA: TGCAGTGCTAGAGATGGGCCAGGGGAGCTGTTTTAT. The encoded protein is CSARDGPGELFY.

This rearrangement joins TRBV6-2 or TRBV6-3 to TRBJ2-3; D is possibly TRBD2 (6 bases). The germline V gene encodes CDR1 MNHEY and CDR2 SVGEGT. V lost 5 bases and J 9 bases, leaving 24 bases between the germline ends. The CDR3 contains 16 residues. CDR3: CASSNFGTVTHITQYF. CDR3 DNA: TGTGCCAGCAGTAATTTCGGGACTGTGACACATATAACGCAGTATTTT.

This clonotype was seen a single time. The CDR3 end shows no conserved phenylalanine or tryptophan, and so a read error is likely. This sequence joins TRBV4-1 and TRBJ1-3; 12 nucleotides match TRBD1. V was clipped by 2 bases and J by 9 bases; unmatched bases: 8. The germline CDR1 and CDR2 sequences are MGHRA and YSYEKL. The CDR3 has 16 amino acids. The DNA for the CDR3 is TGCGCCAGCAGCCAACGCGGGACAGGGGGCGAAGTCACCATATATTAT. Its translation: CASSQRGTGGEVTIYY.

A note on this clonotype: With a much larger clone just one base away, this may be a read error. This chain links TRBV20-1 with TRBJ2-4; 8 bases fit TRBD2. This CDR3 spans 15 amino acids. The V gene end was trimmed by 5 bases and the J gene end by 2 bases; junction bases not matched to a gene: 8. In germline, CDR1 is DFQATT, CDR2 SNEGSKA (reference sequence). Here the CDR3 DNA reads TGCAGTGCTGGACGGGAGGGCCCGACCAAAAACATTCAGTACTTC. Translated: CSAGREGPTKNIQYF.